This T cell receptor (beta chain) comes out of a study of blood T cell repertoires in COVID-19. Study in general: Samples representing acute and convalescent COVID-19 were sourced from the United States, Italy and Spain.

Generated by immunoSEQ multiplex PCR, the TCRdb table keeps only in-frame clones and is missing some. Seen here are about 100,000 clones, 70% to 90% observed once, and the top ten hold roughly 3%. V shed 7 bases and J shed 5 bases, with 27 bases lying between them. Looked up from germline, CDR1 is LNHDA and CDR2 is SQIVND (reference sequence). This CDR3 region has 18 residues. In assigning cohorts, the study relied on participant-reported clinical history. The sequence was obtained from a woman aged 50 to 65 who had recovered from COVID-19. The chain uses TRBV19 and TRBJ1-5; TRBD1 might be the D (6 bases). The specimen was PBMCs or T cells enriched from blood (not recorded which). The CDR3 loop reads CASNLGQRMIAGDQPQHF. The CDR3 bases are TGTGCCAGTAACTTGGGACAAAGAATGATAGCGGGGGATCAGCCCCAGCATTTT.